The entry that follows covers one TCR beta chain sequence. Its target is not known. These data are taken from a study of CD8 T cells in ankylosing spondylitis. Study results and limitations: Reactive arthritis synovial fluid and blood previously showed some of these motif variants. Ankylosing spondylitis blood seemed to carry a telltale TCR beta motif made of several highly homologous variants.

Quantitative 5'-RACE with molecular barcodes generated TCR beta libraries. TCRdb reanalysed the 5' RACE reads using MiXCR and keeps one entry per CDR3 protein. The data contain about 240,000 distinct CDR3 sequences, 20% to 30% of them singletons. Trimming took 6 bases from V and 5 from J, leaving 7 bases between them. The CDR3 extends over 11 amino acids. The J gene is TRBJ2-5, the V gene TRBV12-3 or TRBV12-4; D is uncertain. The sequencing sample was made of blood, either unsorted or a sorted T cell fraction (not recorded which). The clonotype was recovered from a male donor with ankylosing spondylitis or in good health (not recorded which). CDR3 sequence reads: CASSSAETQYF. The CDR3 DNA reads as TGTGCCAGCAGCTCTGCGGAGACCCAGTACTTC.